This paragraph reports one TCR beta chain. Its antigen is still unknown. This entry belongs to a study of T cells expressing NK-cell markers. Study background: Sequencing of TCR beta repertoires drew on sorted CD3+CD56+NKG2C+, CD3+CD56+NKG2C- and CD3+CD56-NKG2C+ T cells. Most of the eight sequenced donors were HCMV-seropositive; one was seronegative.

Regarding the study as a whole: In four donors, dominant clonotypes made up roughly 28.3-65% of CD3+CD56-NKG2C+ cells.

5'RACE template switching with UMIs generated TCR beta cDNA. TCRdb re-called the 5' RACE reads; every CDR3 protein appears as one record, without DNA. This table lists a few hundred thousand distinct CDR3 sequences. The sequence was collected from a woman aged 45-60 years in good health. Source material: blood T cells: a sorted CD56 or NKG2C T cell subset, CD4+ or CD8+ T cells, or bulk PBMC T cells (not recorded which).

The CDR3 loop reads CASSLSGTGKDTQYF. The chain combines TRBV12-3 or TRBV12-4 with TRBJ2-3; the D call of TRBD1 rests on TCRdb alone, since no DNA is present to check it. This CDR3 is built from 15 residues.